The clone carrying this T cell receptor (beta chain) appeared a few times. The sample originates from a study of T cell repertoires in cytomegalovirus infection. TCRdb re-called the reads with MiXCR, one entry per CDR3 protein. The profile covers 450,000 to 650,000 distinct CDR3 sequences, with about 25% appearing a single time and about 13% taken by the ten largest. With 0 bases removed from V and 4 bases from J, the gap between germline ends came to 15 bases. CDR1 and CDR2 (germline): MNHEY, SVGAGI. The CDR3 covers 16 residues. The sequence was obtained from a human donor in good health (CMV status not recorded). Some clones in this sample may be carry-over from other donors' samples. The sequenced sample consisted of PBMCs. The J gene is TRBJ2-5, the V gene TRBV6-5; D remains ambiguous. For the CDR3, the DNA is TGTGCCAGCAGTTACTCTCGGATCCAGGTCGGAGAGACCCAGTACTTC. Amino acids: CASSYSRIQVGETQYF.